This entry lists 21 T cell receptor beta chains sequenced from one sample in a study of blood T cell repertoires in COVID-19. The repertoire was sequenced with immunoSEQ multiplex PCR; TCRdb's copy has only in-frame clones and lacks some. Counted here are 110,000 or so clones, 70% to 90% occurring once; the ten biggest clones make up over 6.5%. The sample taken for sequencing was peripheral blood. Receptors originate from a woman in her 70s who had recovered from COVID-19.

This chain connects TRBV5-1 to TRBJ1-3, with a weak D call TRBD1 (5 bases). This CDR3 has 14 residues. Trimming removed 4 bases at V and 2 bases at J, with 10 bases between. Germline V gene lookup returns CDR1 SGHRS and CDR2 YFSETQ. The CDR3 region has the DNA TGCGCCAGCAGCCGAACAGGTACTGGAAACACCATATATTTT. It is translated as CASSRTGTGNTIYF. The variable domain in full, completed from reference TRBV5-1 and TRBJ1-3, reads KAGVTQTPRYLIKTRGQQVTLSCSPISGHRSVSWYQQTPGQGLQFLFEYFSETQRNKGNFPGRFSGRQFSNSRSEMNVSTLELGDSALYLCASSRTGTGNTIYFGEGSWLTVV.

This clone showed up just once. The rearrangement uses TRBV7-2 and TRBJ2-2; a possible D gene is TRBD2 (6 bases). V was trimmed by 5 bases and J by 6 bases, leaving 16 bases between them. Germline CDR1 SGHTA, CDR2 FQGNSA. The CDR3 consists of 15 residues. For the CDR3, the DNA is TGTGCCAGCAGCCCCCGGGACTGGATGGCCGGGGAGCTGTTTTTT. Its translation is CASSPRDWMAGELFF.

This clone was seen a handful of times. V and J are TRBV7-2 and TRBJ2-7; TRBD1 is a possible D gene (6 bases). V shed 1 base and J shed 6 bases, with 13 bases lying between them. This CDR3 comprises 14 residues. The germline CDR1 and CDR2 sequences are SGHTA and FQGNSA. The CDR3 DNA reads as TGTGCCAGCAGCTTAGGGACAGCCCTTACCGAGCAGTACTTC. It codes for CASSLGTALTEQYF.

This chain links TRBV4-3 with TRBJ2-3; 8 bases map to TRBD1. The CDR3 is 15 residues long. CDR1 and CDR2 from the germline V gene are LGHNA and YSLEER. V lost 3 bases and J lost 3; bases outside the gene matches: 5. The CDR3 reads CASSQTGVGTDTQYF. CDR3 DNA sequence: TGCGCCAGCAGCCAGACAGGGGTGGGAACAGATACGCAGTATTTT.

The chain carries TRBV19 and TRBJ1-4; D is undetermined. The germline gives CDR1 LNHDA, CDR2 SQIVND (reference sequence). With 3 bases removed from V and 8 bases from J, the gap between germline ends came to 10 bases. This CDR3 is built from 13 residues. CDR3 residues: CASSMLGAEKLFF. The CDR3 bases are TGTGCCAGTAGTATGCTGGGAGCCGAAAAACTGTTTTTT.

The chain is built from TRBV5-1 and TRBJ2-4; 11 nucleotides agree with TRBD2. The CDR3 is 15 residues long. Per germline, CDR1 SGHRS and CDR2 YFSETQ. J was trimmed by 8 bases and V by 2 bases; bases with no gene match: 6. The CDR3 sequence: CASSFSGGAGYIQYF. The CDR3 coding sequence is TGCGCCAGCAGCTTTAGCGGGGGGGCCGGTTACATTCAGTACTTC. The full variable domain, completed using reference TRBV5-1 and TRBJ2-4, is KAGVTQTPRYLIKTRGQQVTLSCSPISGHRSVSWYQQTPGQGLQFLFEYFSETQRNKGNFPGRFSGRQFSNSRSEMNVSTLELGDSALYLCASSFSGGAGYIQYFGAGTRLSVL.

The V call is TRBV19, the J call TRBJ1-5; possible D gene TRBD1, 6 bases. Germline CDR1 is LNHDA and CDR2 is SQIVND (reference sequence). The CDR3 totals 14 residues. Trimming took 7 bases from V and 5 from J, leaving 15 bases between them. The CDR3 region is CASTFRGSYQPQHF. The CDR3 DNA is TGTGCCAGTACCTTTAGGGGGTCCTATCAGCCCCAGCATTTT.

The V call is TRBV5-1, the J call TRBJ2-7; 9 nucleotides line up with TRBD1. The CDR3 contains 16 residues. CDR1 is SGHRS, CDR2 YFSETQ, per germline. Germline trimming cut 0 bases from V and 0 bases from J; bases unmatched to any gene: 4. CDR3 protein: CASSLAGGQGSYEQYF. The CDR3 DNA sequence: TGCGCCAGCAGCTTGGCCGGGGGACAGGGCTCCTACGAGCAGTACTTC.

This chain joins TRBV10-3 and TRBJ2-7; TRBD1 aligns across 10 bases. Losses at the gene ends were 7 bases for V and 6 bases for J; bases not matched to a gene: 6. CDR1 is ENHRY and CDR2 is SYGVKD in the germline V gene. This CDR3 spans 13 amino acids. CDR3 coding DNA: TGTGCCATCAAGGGGACAGGGGTCACCGAGCAGTACTTC. This encodes CAIKGTGVTEQYF.

Here the CDR3 reads CASSQRPDRAGNTIYF. In nucleotides, the CDR3 is TGTGCCAGCAGCCAACGGCCGGACAGGGCTGGAAACACCATATATTTT. V is TRBV11-1 and J is TRBJ1-3, with 8 bases that match TRBD1. In germline, CDR1 is SGHAT, CDR2 FQDESV (reference sequence). The CDR3 runs 16 residues. V shed 5 bases and J 2 bases; nucleotides not matched to a gene: 8.

This sequence joins TRBV18 and TRBJ2-2; tentative D call: TRBD2 (6 bases). The germline V gene has CDR1 KGHSH and CDR2 LQKENI. There are 14 residues in the CDR3. Trimming removed 10 bases at V and 0 bases at J, with 12 bases between. The DNA of the CDR3 is TGTGCCACCCTGGGACTGCCGAACACCGGGGAGCTGTTTTTT. It translates to CATLGLPNTGELFF.

This chain connects TRBV6-5 to TRBJ1-1; a weak D match, TRBD1 (6 bases). V gave up 6 bases and J gave up 6 bases, with 14 bases separating them. The germline V gene encodes CDR1 MNHEY and CDR2 SVGAGI. The CDR3 extends over 13 amino acids. The chain's CDR3 is CASRGQGKAEAFF. DNA of the CDR3: TGTGCCAGCAGGGGTCAGGGGAAGGCTGAAGCTTTCTTT.

V usage is TRBV4-3 and J usage is TRBJ2-1, with D possibly TRBD1 on 5 matching bases. Between the trimmed V and J ends, which lost 1 base and 6 bases, there was a span of 13 bases. The CDR3 spans 15 residues. Germline-derived CDR1 and CDR2 are LGHNA and YSLEER. CDR3 sequence (DNA): TGCGCCAGCAGCCAAGTTCCCTCAAGGGGCAATGAGCAGTTCTTC. Translation: CASSQVPSRGNEQFF.

The chain carries TRBV2 and TRBJ2-4; D may be TRBD1 (5 bases). In germline, CDR1 is SNHLY, CDR2 FYNNEI. The ends were cut back, 7 bases at V and 7 bases at J, with 14 bases in the middle. The CDR3 has 13 amino acids. Here the CDR3 DNA reads TGTGCCAGCATAACCGAGCAGGGTAACATTCAGTACTTC. Protein: CASITEQGNIQYF.

V usage is TRBV7-2 and J usage is TRBJ1-5; D ambiguous. Trimming stripped 11 bases from V and 12 bases from J, with 8 bases between. Germline V gene data show CDR1 as SGHTA and CDR2 as FQGNSA. CDR3 length: 8 amino acids. CDR3 in DNA: TGTGCCTCATCCGGCCAGCATTTT. Protein product: CASSGQHF.

The chain is built from TRBV24-1 and TRBJ2-5; 8 nucleotides line up with TRBD1. This CDR3 has 16 residues. Germline assignment: CDR1 KGHDR and CDR2 SFDVKD. Germline trimming cut 2 bases from V and 1 base from J; bases unmatched to any gene: 5. CDR3 region: CATSDSRGLRQETQYF. The CDR3 DNA sequence: TGTGCCACCAGTGATTCCAGGGGGCTACGCCAAGAGACCCAGTACTTC.

V gene TRBV27 combines with J gene TRBJ1-6; maybe TRBD1 (6 bases). The CDR3 has 13 residues. CDR1 MNHEY and CDR2 SMNVEV come from the germline V gene (reference sequence). Trimming removed 8 bases from V and 10 bases from J, with 15 bases in between. The CDR3 DNA sequence: TGTGCCAGCTCCACGGGGGGCCTCTCACCCCTCCACTTT. It translates to CASSTGGLSPLHF.

V usage is TRBV11-2 and J usage is TRBJ2-5; the match to TRBD2 covers 14 bases. Germline V gives CDR1 SGHAT, CDR2 FQNNGV. J was trimmed by 2 bases and V by 5 bases; bases with no gene match: 4. The CDR3 has 16 residues. As DNA, the CDR3 is TGTGCCAGCAGCAAGGGACTAGCGGGAGAGCAAGAGACCCAGTACTTC. It specifies CASSKGLAGEQETQYF.

The V and J genes are TRBV18 and TRBJ2-7; possibly TRBD1 for D (5 bases). Germline V lookup: CDR1 KGHSH, CDR2 LQKENI. There are 13 residues in the CDR3. With 3 bases removed from V and 2 bases from J, the gap between germline ends came to 8 bases. The CDR3 loop is CASSPPGTYEQYF. The DNA for the CDR3 is TGTGCCAGCTCACCCCCAGGGACCTACGAGCAGTACTTC.

This chain uses TRBV7-2 with TRBJ2-3; 13 nucleotides align to TRBD2. The CDR3 is 16 residues long. Trimming cost V 5 bases and J 3 bases; bases outside gene matches: 5. Germline-derived CDR1 and CDR2 are SGHTA and FQGNSA. CDR3 DNA sequence: TGTGCCAGCAGCCCAGGACTAGCGGGAGTGACAGATACGCAGTATTTT. It encodes CASSPGLAGVTDTQYF.

The rearrangement uses TRBV7-2 and TRBJ1-2, with 9 positions matching TRBD1. Germline-derived CDR1 and CDR2 are SGHTA and FQGNSA. This CDR3 region has 14 residues. J was trimmed by 2 bases and V by 5 bases; bases with no gene match: 3. CDR3 sequence (DNA): TGTGCCAGCAGCAGGGACAGGGCGAACTATGGCTACACCTTC. It encodes CASSRDRANYGYTF.